The clone carrying this T cell receptor beta chain came up once. This entry is derived from a study of glioma-infiltrating T cells after dendritic cell vaccination. Study-level background: Samples are from glioblastoma patients in Phase I and II dendritic cell vaccine trials.

Sequencing was performed with immunoSEQ multiplex PCR; in TCRdb, only in-frame clones are kept and a portion is missing. The table lists 85,000 to 100,000 clones, approximately 84% of them singletons, with about 5.5% in the top ten. As for time point: after dendritic cell vaccination, including at tumor progression/relapse. The material was blood, obtained after dendritic cell vaccination. The receptor comes from a human donor with glioblastoma.

The CDR3 loop reads CASSLVAGGDEQFF. CDR3 DNA sequence: TGCGCCAGCAGCTTGGTAGCAGGGGGTGATGAGCAGTTCTTC. The gene calls are TRBV5-1 and TRBJ2-1, with 7 bases that match TRBD1. Germline values: CDR1 SGHRS, CDR2 YFSETQ. The CDR3 sequence is 14 residues long. J gave up 8 bases and V 0 bases, and 5 bases lay outside the gene matches.